This TCR beta chain was sequenced in a study of T cells in Graves' hyperthyroidism and ophthalmopathy. The CDR3 length is 13 residues. In germline, CDR1 is MNHNS, CDR2 SASEGT. Germline trimming cut 6 bases from V and 5 bases from J; bases unmatched to any gene: 5. The table lists this clonotype with many counts. Amplification yielded TCR beta CDR3 regions, with RNA transcripts as the source. The HTBI primer set was used in a first-round RT-PCR of the TCR CDR3. One entry per CDR3 protein results from TCRdb running MiXCR on the multiplex PCR reads. There are over 300,000 distinct CDR3 sequences in the sample; roughly 15% occur only once, and 34% lies in the top ten.

Input material: blood. The chain employs TRBV6-1 and TRBJ2-7, with 9 bases identical to TRBD2. The receptor's source is a woman in her thirties or forties with Graves' ophthalmopathy. The CDR3 nucleotides read TGTGCCAGCAGGTCCGGGACTAGCAACGAGCAGTACTTC. Its translation is CASRSGTSNEQYF.